This T cell receptor beta chain was recovered during a study of T cell repertoires in cytomegalovirus infection. For the study at large: Recently identified HLA-C-restricted CMV epitopes were among the peptides used. Public signatures in TCR beta pointed to CMV infection and matching HLA type.

Each CDR3 protein is one row after TCRdb ran MiXCR on the reads. The data show about 110,000 distinct CDR3 sequences, about 30% seen once. This clonotype appeared once. Its antigen is currently unknown. Study-wide results and limits: HLA-C-restricted CMV-specific TCR beta clonotypes were dominant in the ex vivo response. Identification of carriers of CMV plus the relevant HLA was performed using cumulative public TCR beta family frequency.

V lost 3 bases, J lost 0 bases, and 8 bases stayed unmatched. Germline CDR1 is KGHSH and CDR2 is LQKENI. The length of the CDR3 is 17 residues. The genes are TRBV18 and TRBJ1-1; 9 bases match TRBD1. The sequence came from a human donor in good health (CMV status not recorded). Some clones in this sample may be carry-over from other donors' samples. The specimen comprised CD8+ T cells from cultured PBMCs, sampled from culture after CMV antigen stimulation. The CDR3 sequence: CASSPAGQGRVNTEAFF. CDR3 bases: TGTGCCAGCTCACCGGCTGGACAGGGGAGGGTGAACACTGAAGCTTTCTTT.